Listed here are 29 T cell receptor beta chains from one sample, sequenced in a study of shared clonotypes between healthy human individuals. Profiling relied on immunoSEQ multiplex PCR, and the TCRdb table lists in-frame clones only, not all of them. There are roughly 2.2 million clones in the sample; 92% occur only once, and roughly 0.34% lies in the top ten. Specimen: naive CD4+ T cells from PBMCs. Subset reported: CD45RA+ positively selected. These receptors all stem from a young man in good health. Some clones in this sample may be carry-over from other donors' samples.

The rearrangement links TRBV28 to TRBJ2-6; D may correspond to TRBD1 or TRBD2 (5 bases each). The CDR3 covers 16 residues. CDR1 and CDR2 (germline): MDHEN, SYDVKM. V was pared by 3 bases and J by 4 bases, with 13 bases between. The CDR3 sequence: CASSFLSGLGANVLTF. The DNA for the CDR3 is TGTGCCAGCAGTTTCCTTTCGGGGCTGGGGGCCAACGTCCTGACTTTC.

The chain recombines TRBV6-6 with TRBJ2-5; TRBD2 aligns across 11 bases. J was trimmed by 5 bases and V by 6 bases; bases with no gene match: 8. The CDR3 contains 15 residues. In germline, CDR1 is MNHNY, CDR2 SVGAGI (reference sequence). The CDR3 loop reads CASRGGLAVFETQYF. CDR3 nucleotide sequence: TGTGCCAGCAGGGGGGGACTAGCGGTTTTCGAGACCCAGTACTTC.

This chain links TRBV27 with TRBJ2-3, with 7 bases identical to TRBD1. This CDR3 contains 16 residues. The germline V gene has CDR1 MNHEY and CDR2 SMNVEV (reference sequence). The V segment lost 2 bases and the J segment 1 base; nucleotides outside the gene matches: 6. CDR3 loop: CASSLRQGVGTDTQYF. The CDR3 nucleotides are TGTGCCAGCAGTTTAAGGCAGGGGGTTGGCACAGATACGCAGTATTTT.

The chain joins TRBV6-5 to TRBJ2-4; 7 nucleotides line up with TRBD1. The germline V gene has CDR1 MNHEY and CDR2 SVGAGI. The V and J ends lost 6 bases and 6 bases, in that order; junction bases with no gene match: 8. CDR3 length: 14 residues. CDR3 amino acids: CASRPYRGGNIQYF. Written as DNA, the CDR3 is TGTGCCAGCAGGCCTTACAGGGGCGGAAACATTCAGTACTTC.

A single count supports this clone. V and J are TRBV11-3 and TRBJ1-1; possible D gene TRBD1, 6 bases. This CDR3 is built from 14 residues. Germline lookup yields CDR1 SGHNT and CDR2 YENEEA. Trimming stripped 5 bases from V and 1 base from J, with 11 bases between. CDR3 amino acids: CASSQQGANTEAFF. For the CDR3, the DNA is TGTGCCAGCAGCCAACAGGGAGCGAACACTGAAGCTTTCTTT. Based on the CDR3 plus reference TRBV11-3 and TRBJ1-1, the full variable domain is EAGVVQSPRYKIIEKKQPVAFWCNPISGHNTLYWYLQNLGQGPELLIRYENEEAVDDSQLPKDRFSAERLKGVDSTLKIQPAELGDSAVYLCASSQQGANTEAFFGQGTRLTVV.

The V call is TRBV18, the J call TRBJ2-6; no clear D gene. Looked up from germline, CDR1 is KGHSH and CDR2 is LQKENI. The V end was cut by 5 bases, the J end by 1 base, with 12 bases between. The CDR3 loop spans 16 amino acids. CDR3 amino acids: CASSSPVQSGANVLTF. In DNA form, the CDR3 reads TGTGCCAGCTCATCGCCGGTTCAGTCTGGGGCCAACGTCCTGACTTTC.

V is TRBV6-5 and J is TRBJ2-2, with D perhaps TRBD1 (6 bases). This CDR3 has 14 residues. The germline V and J ends were trimmed by 2 bases and 7 bases, with 11 bases remaining between them. The germline V gene encodes CDR1 MNHEY and CDR2 SVGAGI. The CDR3 DNA follows: TGTGCCAGCAGTTACATGGGGGCGGGCGGGGAGCTGTTTTTT. Translation gives CASSYMGAGGELFF.

The chain couples TRBV19 to TRBJ2-1; possible D gene TRBD2, 5 bases. Per the germline V gene, CDR1 is LNHDA and CDR2 is SQIVND (reference sequence). The CDR3 sequence is 16 residues long. V was trimmed by 2 bases and J by 6 bases, leaving 17 bases between them. CDR3 sequence (DNA): TGTGCCAGTAGTATAATTCAGCGGCCGGGGATCAATGAGCAGTTCTTC. Translation gives CASSIIQRPGINEQFF. Full variable domain (outside the CDR3, taken from reference TRBV19 and TRBJ2-1): DGGITQSPKYLFRKEGQNVTLSCEQNLNHDAMYWYRQDPGQGLRLIYYSQIVNDFQKGDIAEGYSVSREKKESFPLTVTSAQKNPTAFYLCASSIIQRPGINEQFFGPGTRLTVL.

The gene calls are TRBV9 and TRBJ1-5; D is unresolved. Germline CDR1 SGDLS, CDR2 YYNGEE. Deletions cut 4 bases from V and 4 bases from J, with 15 bases between. This CDR3 has 15 residues. For the CDR3, the DNA is TGTGCCAGCAGCCCACAGTCCCTTTTAAATCAGCCCCAGCATTTT. Translating gives CASSPQSLLNQPQHF.

The CDR3 DNA sequence: TGTGCCAGCAGCATGGGACAGGGGGCGCGAACTGAAGCTTTCTTT. It codes for CASSMGQGARTEAFF. This chain links TRBV7-9 with TRBJ1-1; 12 bases map to TRBD1. Germline CDR1 and CDR2: SEHNR and FQNEAQ (reference sequence). V lost 5 bases to trimming and J lost 5 bases; unmatched junction nucleotides: 6. The CDR3 contains 15 residues. Supplemented by reference TRBV7-9 and TRBJ1-1, the full variable domain reads DTGVSQNPRHKITKRGQNVTFRCDPISEHNRLYWYRQTLGQGPEFLTYFQNEAQLEKSRLLSDRFSAERPKGSFSTLEIQRTEQGDSAMYLCASSMGQGARTEAFFGQGTRLTVV.

The genes are TRBV4-3 and TRBJ1-5, with 7 bases aligning to TRBD1. CDR1 is LGHNA, CDR2 YSLEER, per germline. Trimming removed 4 bases from V and 5 bases from J; junction bases left unmatched: 8. The CDR3 runs to 15 residues. This chain's CDR3 is CASSRGTERDQPQHF. For the CDR3, the DNA is TGCGCCAGCAGCCGCGGGACAGAAAGGGATCAGCCCCAGCATTTT.

This clone was counted once. This sequence joins TRBV9 and TRBJ1-5; 10 bases match TRBD1. The J segment lost 4 bases and the V segment lost 5 bases, leaving 6 bases of the junction unmatched. This CDR3 is 15 amino acids long. Germline CDR1 SGDLS, CDR2 YYNGEE. CDR3 coding DNA: TGTGCCAGCAGTACCGACAGGGGGCCAAATCAGCCCCAGCATTTT. Amino acids: CASSTDRGPNQPQHF.

The V gene is TRBV2, the J gene TRBJ2-5; 7 nucleotides match TRBD2. With the DNA end fitting TRBJ2-7 better, the J assignment may be wrong. Germline CDR1 SNHLY, CDR2 FYNNEI. The CDR3 is made up of 14 amino acids. The CDR3 protein is CASSHGGFPYEQYF. The DNA of the CDR3 is TGTGCCAGCAGCCACGGGGGGTTTCCCTACGAGCAGTACTTC.

The chain has TRBV29-1 and TRBJ2-1, with D hard to call. Germline lookup yields CDR1 SQVTM and CDR2 ANQGSEA. Between the trimmed V and J ends, which lost 4 bases and 0 bases, there was a span of 19 bases. This CDR3 has 17 residues. The DNA for the CDR3 is TGCAGCGTTGTCACATACTACACCTTGAACTCCTACAATGAGCAGTTCTTC. It encodes CSVVTYYTLNSYNEQFF.

This clone was observed a single time. V usage is TRBV4-3 and J usage is TRBJ1-1, with D uncertain. The V gene's germline CDR1 is LGHNA and CDR2 YSLEER. Trimming took off 2 bases at V and 1 base at J, with 8 bases between the two ends. The CDR3 length is 14 residues. CDR3 sequence reads: CASSQSRQNTEAFF. The CDR3 DNA reads as TGCGCCAGCAGCCAATCCCGACAGAACACTGAAGCTTTCTTT.

This clone was detected only once. The chain links TRBV21-1 to TRBJ1-1; the tabulated D call, TRBD1, remains unverified against the DNA. TRBV21-1 counts as a pseudogene. CDR3 length equals 15 residues. This CDR3 is CASSNPNRGCTEAFF. The CDR3 DNA follows: TGTGCCAGCAGCAACCCTAACAGGGGGTGTACTGAAGCTTTCTTT.

The chain uses TRBV7-9 and TRBJ2-3; 7 bases agree with TRBD1. Germline V gene sequence: CDR1 SEHNR, CDR2 FQNEAQ (reference sequence). V was clipped by 5 bases and J by 0 bases; unmatched bases: 8. The CDR3 sequence is 16 residues long. CDR3 DNA: TGTGCCAGCAGCCGTCCGGACAGGCCGAGCACAGATACGCAGTATTTT. Amino acids: CASSRPDRPSTDTQYF.

This clone occurred once. The rearrangement links TRBV4-2 to TRBJ2-7, with D unclear. Per germline, CDR1 LGHNA and CDR2 YNFKEQ. The CDR3 consists of 18 residues. Trimming pared 0 bases from V and 9 bases from J, leaving 27 bases between. In nucleotides, the CDR3 is TGTGCCAGCAGCCAAGACGTATCGTACGGCCTCAATCTTATTGGGCAGTACTTC. Translating gives CASSQDVSYGLNLIGQYF.

This clone was found once. V usage is TRBV10-3 and J usage is TRBJ2-2, with 9 bases aligning to TRBD1. The V gene's germline CDR1 is ENHRY and CDR2 SYGVKD. The CDR3 length is 15 residues. V shed 6 bases, J shed 4 bases, and the junction held 6 bases outside the gene matches. The CDR3 is CAIRETTGGTGELFF. The CDR3 bases are TGTGCCATCAGAGAAACGACAGGGGGCACCGGGGAGCTGTTTTTT.

The chain links TRBV7-8 to TRBJ2-7, with D maybe TRBD1 (6 bases). The CDR3 is 12 residues long. The germline V gene encodes CDR1 SGHVS and CDR2 FQNEAQ. The V gene lost 2 bases and the J gene lost 10 bases, with 12 bases spanning the gap. DNA for the CDR3: TGTGCCAGCAGCTTAACCCAGGGGAATCAGTACTTC. Its translation is CASSLTQGNQYF.

The rearrangement uses TRBV19 and TRBJ2-1; D is unresolved. The CDR3 sequence is 14 residues long. Germline V gives CDR1 LNHDA, CDR2 SQIVND (reference sequence). The germline V and J ends were trimmed by 5 bases and 3 bases, with 11 bases remaining between them. The CDR3 DNA reads TGTGCCAGTAGTCCTGGAACCTTCTACAATGAGCAGTTCTTC. This encodes CASSPGTFYNEQFF.

The chain joins TRBV29-1 to TRBJ2-7; 7 bases agree with TRBD1. The CDR3 covers 16 residues. Germline CDR1 SQVTM, CDR2 ANQGSEA. V gave up 2 bases and J gave up 0 bases; unmatched junction bases: 10. Here the CDR3 DNA reads TGCAGCGTTGAATTTCGTCGACAGGGCCTCTCCTACGAGCAGTACTTC. Amino acids: CSVEFRRQGLSYEQYF.

The chain has TRBV28 and TRBJ1-2; D is undetermined. The germline CDR1 and CDR2 sequences are MDHEN and SYDVKM. The CDR3 sequence is 14 residues long. The germline V and J ends were trimmed by 5 bases and 1 base, with 11 bases remaining between them. Here the CDR3 DNA reads TGTGCCAGCAGTACCTTGGACGGTAACTATGGCTACACCTTC. It specifies CASSTLDGNYGYTF.

In its sample, this clone was seen a few times. The chain carries TRBV9 and TRBJ2-2; TRBD1 aligns across 7 bases. This CDR3 has 16 amino acids. Germline V gene sequence: CDR1 SGDLS, CDR2 YYNGEE. Trimming took 4 bases from V and 4 from J; bases not matched to a gene: 10. The CDR3 sequence: CASSKGAIPSTGELFF. For the CDR3, the DNA is TGTGCCAGCAGCAAGGGGGCCATCCCGAGCACCGGGGAGCTGTTTTTT. Together with reference TRBV9 and TRBJ2-2, the CDR3 gives the full variable domain: DSGVTQTPKHLITATGQRVTLRCSPRSGDLSVYWYQQSLDQGLQFLIQYYNGEERAKGNILERFSAQQFPDLHSELNLSSLELGDSALYFCASSKGAIPSTGELFFGEGSRLTVL.

This rearrangement joins TRBV11-2 to TRBJ1-3, with D hard to call. There are 14 residues in the CDR3. Between the trimmed V and J ends, which lost 0 bases and 5 bases, there was a span of 8 bases. Germline CDR1 SGHAT, CDR2 FQNNGV. CDR3 nucleotide sequence: TGTGCCAGCAGCTTAGAATTGACTAGAAACACCATATATTTT. It specifies CASSLELTRNTIYF. Based on the CDR3 plus reference TRBV11-2 and TRBJ1-3, the full variable domain is EAGVAQSPRYKIIEKRQSVAFWCNPISGHATLYWYQQILGQGPKLLIQFQNNGVVDDSQLPKDRFSAERLKGVDSTLKIQPAKLEDSAVYLCASSLELTRNTIYFGEGSWLTVV.

The chain couples TRBV5-1 to TRBJ2-2; TRBD1 or TRBD2 may be the D gene (6 bases each). Germline V CDR1 and CDR2: SGHRS, YFSETQ. The CDR3 loop spans 16 amino acids. Trimming took 1 base from V and 0 from J, leaving 10 bases between them. This chain's CDR3 is CASSLNGGANTGELFF. The CDR3, as DNA: TGCGCCAGCAGCTTGAACGGGGGCGCGAACACCGGGGAGCTGTTTTTT.

The chain joins TRBV5-1 to TRBJ2-3; D remains unclear. The V end lost 3 bases, the J end lost 2 bases, and 10 bases lay between the germline ends. This CDR3 contains 14 residues. The germline V gene has CDR1 SGHRS and CDR2 YFSETQ. The CDR3 DNA is TGCGCCAGCAGCTCAGGAGTTGTCACAGATACGCAGTATTTT. It translates to CASSSGVVTDTQYF.

This clone was seen a single time. CDR3 loop: CASSPRVGELFF. Written as DNA, the CDR3 is TGTGCCAGCAGCCCGAGGGTTGGGGAGCTGTTTTTT. This chain links TRBV6-1 with TRBJ2-2, with a weak D call TRBD2 (5 bases). V lost 6 bases and J 8 bases, leaving 10 bases between the germline ends. Germline CDR1 reads MNHNS; CDR2 reads SASEGT. CDR3 length equals 12 residues.

V is TRBV28 and J is TRBJ2-3; no clear D. V was pared by 6 bases and J by 5 bases, with 6 bases between. Germline-derived CDR1 and CDR2 are MDHEN and SYDVKM. This CDR3 contains 11 residues. The DNA of the CDR3 is TGTGCCAGCAGAAGAAGAGATACGCAGTATTTT. Encoded protein: CASRRRDTQYF.